This T cell receptor (beta chain) originates from a study of shared clonotypes between healthy human individuals. The CDR3 runs to 16 residues. V was trimmed by 0 bases and J by 0 bases, leaving 12 bases between them. Germline V gene data show CDR1 as LGHNA and CDR2 as YSLEER. Measured with immunoSEQ multiplex PCR; TCRdb has only the in-frame clones, and not every one. The table has over a million clones, approximately 72% seen once. In the case of this clone: The antigen remains undetermined.

Regarding the study as a whole: Generally, naive subsets (rather than memory subsets) showed larger estimated richness. Rarefaction exposed incomplete sorted-subset sequencing despite large depth. The study drew on few donors, limiting represented genetic and exposure-history diversity. The sharing of 5% to 6.5% of naive CD4 clonotypes was seen across several donors.

The sequenced sample was memory CD4+ T cells sorted from blood. Subset meaning: CD45RA-negative fraction. The clonotype originates from a man aged 18 to 29 in good health. The chain carries TRBV4-3 and TRBJ2-7; a weak D match, TRBD1 (5 bases). This CDR3 is CASSQDRIGVSYEQYF. The CDR3 DNA is TGCGCCAGCAGCCAAGATCGGATAGGGGTCTCCTACGAGCAGTACTTC.